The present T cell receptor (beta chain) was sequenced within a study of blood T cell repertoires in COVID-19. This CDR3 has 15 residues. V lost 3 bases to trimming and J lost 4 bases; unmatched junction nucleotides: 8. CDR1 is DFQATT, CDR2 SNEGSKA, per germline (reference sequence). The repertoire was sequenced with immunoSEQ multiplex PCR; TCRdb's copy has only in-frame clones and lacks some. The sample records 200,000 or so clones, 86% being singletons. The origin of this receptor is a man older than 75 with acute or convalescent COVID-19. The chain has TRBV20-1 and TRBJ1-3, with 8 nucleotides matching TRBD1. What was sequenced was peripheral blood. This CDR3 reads CSASSSTGAGNTIYF. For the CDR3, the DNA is TGCAGTGCTAGTTCCTCGACAGGGGCAGGAAACACCATATATTTT.